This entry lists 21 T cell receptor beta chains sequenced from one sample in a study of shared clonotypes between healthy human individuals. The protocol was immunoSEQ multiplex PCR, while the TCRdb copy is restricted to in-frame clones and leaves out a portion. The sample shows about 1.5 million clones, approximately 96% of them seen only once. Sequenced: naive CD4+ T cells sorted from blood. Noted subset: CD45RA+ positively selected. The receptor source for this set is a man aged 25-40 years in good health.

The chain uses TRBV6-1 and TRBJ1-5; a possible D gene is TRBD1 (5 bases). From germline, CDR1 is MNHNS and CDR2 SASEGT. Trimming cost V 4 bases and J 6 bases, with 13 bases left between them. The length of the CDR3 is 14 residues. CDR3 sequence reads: CASSVAGRVQPQHF. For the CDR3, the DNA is TGTGCCAGCAGTGTTGCAGGGAGGGTTCAGCCCCAGCATTTT.

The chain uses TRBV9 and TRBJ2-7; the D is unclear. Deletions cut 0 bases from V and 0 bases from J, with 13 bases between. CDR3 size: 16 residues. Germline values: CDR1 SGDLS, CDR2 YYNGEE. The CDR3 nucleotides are TGTGCCAGCAGCGTAGGACACCTAACCTCCTCCTACGAGCAGTACTTC. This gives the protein CASSVGHLTSSYEQYF. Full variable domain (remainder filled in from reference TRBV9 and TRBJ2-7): DSGVTQTPKHLITATGQRVTLRCSPRSGDLSVYWYQQSLDQGLQFLIQYYNGEERAKGNILERFSAQQFPDLHSELNLSSLELGDSALYFCASSVGHLTSSYEQYFGPGTRLTVT.

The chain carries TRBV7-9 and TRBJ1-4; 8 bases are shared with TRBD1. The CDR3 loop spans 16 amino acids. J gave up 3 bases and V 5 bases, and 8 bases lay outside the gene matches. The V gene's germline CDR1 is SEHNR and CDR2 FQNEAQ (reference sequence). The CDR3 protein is CASSLGQGPANEKLFF. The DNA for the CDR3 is TGTGCCAGCAGCCTCGGACAGGGCCCAGCTAATGAAAAACTGTTTTTT.

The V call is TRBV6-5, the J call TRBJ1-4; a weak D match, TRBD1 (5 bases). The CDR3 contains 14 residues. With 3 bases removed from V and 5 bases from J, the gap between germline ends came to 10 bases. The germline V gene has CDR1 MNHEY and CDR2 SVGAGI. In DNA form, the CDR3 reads TGTGCCAGCAGTTATCGAGGGGAGAATGAAAAACTGTTTTTT. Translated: CASSYRGENEKLFF.

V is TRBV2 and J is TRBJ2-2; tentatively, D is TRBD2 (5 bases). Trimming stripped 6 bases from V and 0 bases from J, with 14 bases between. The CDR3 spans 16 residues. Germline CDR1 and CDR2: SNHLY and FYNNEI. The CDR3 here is CASRRVAGANTGELFF. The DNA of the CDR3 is TGTGCCAGCAGGCGGGTTGCGGGTGCGAACACCGGGGAGCTGTTTTTT.

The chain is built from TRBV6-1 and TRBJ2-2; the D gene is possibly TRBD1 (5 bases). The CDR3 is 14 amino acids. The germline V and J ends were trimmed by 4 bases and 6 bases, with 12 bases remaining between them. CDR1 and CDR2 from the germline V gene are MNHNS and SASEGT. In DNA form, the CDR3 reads TGTGCCAGCAGTGTAGGGGCTAATCCCGGGGAGCTGTTTTTT. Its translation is CASSVGANPGELFF.

This chain's CDR3 is CAIGSVPSGDRAWQYF. CDR3 sequence (DNA): TGTGCCATCGGAAGTGTCCCTAGCGGGGACAGAGCTTGGCAGTACTTC. V is TRBV10-3 and J is TRBJ2-7; TRBD2 matches 9 bases. This CDR3 has 16 residues. Germline loops: CDR1 ENHRY, CDR2 SYGVKD. The junction had 20 bases not matched to a gene; V was cut back by 8 bases and J by 9 bases.

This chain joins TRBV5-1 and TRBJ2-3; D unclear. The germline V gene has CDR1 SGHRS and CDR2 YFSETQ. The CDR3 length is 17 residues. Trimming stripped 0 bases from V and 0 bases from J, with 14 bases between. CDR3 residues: CASSLAGRQASTDTQYF. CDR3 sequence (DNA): TGCGCCAGCAGCTTGGCCGGCAGGCAGGCCAGCACAGATACGCAGTATTTT.

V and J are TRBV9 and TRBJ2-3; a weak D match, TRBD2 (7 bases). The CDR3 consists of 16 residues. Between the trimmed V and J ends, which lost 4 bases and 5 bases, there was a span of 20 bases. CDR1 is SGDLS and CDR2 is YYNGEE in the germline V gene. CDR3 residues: CASSPGGRELRDTQYF. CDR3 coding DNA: TGTGCCAGCAGCCCCGGGGGGCGGGAGCTTAGAGATACGCAGTATTTT.

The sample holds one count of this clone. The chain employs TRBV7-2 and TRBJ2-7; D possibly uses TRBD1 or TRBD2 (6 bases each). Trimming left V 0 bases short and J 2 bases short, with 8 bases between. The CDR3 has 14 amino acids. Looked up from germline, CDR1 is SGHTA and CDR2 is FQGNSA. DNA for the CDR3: TGTGCCAGCAGCTTAGCCGGGGGCACCTACGAGCAGTACTTC. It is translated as CASSLAGGTYEQYF.

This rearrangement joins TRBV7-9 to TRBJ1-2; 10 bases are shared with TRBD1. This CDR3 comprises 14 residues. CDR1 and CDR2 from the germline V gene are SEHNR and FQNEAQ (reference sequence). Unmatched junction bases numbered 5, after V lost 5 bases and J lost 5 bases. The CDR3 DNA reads TGTGCCAGCAGCCTCCGGGACAGGGGTTATGGCTACACCTTC. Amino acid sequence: CASSLRDRGYGYTF.

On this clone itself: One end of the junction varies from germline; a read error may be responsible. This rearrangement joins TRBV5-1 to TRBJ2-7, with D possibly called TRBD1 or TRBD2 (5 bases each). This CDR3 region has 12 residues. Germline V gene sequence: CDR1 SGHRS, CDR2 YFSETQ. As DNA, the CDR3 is TGCGCCAGCAGCTCGGACAACCGGGACCTTACTTTC. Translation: CASSSDNRDLTF.

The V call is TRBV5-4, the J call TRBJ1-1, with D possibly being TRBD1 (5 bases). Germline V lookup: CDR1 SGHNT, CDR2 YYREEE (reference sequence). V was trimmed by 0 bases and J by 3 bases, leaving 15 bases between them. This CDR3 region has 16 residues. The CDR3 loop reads CASSLAIFTGDTEAFF. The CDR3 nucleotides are TGTGCCAGCAGCTTGGCAATCTTCACGGGGGACACTGAAGCTTTCTTT.

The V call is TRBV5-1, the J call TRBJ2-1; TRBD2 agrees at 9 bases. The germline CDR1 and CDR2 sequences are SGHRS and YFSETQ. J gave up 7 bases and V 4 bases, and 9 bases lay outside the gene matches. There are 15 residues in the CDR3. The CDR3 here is CASSPIAGEMNEQFF. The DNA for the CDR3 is TGCGCCAGCAGCCCAATAGCGGGAGAGATGAATGAGCAGTTCTTC.

CDR3 protein: CASSPGLGPGGGIYEQYF. The CDR3 DNA is TGTGCCAGCTCACCAGGTCTCGGGCCAGGGGGAGGAATTTACGAGCAGTACTTC. The chain uses TRBV18 and TRBJ2-7, with TRBD1 as a possible D gene (7 bases). Germline assignment: CDR1 KGHSH and CDR2 LQKENI. V lost 2 bases, J lost 4 bases, and 24 bases lay in between. The CDR3 runs to 18 residues.

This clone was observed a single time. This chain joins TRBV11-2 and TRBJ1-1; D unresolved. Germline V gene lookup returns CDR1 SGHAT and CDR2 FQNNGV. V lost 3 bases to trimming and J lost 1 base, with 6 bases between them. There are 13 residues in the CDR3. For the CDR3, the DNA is TGTGCCAGCAGCTTGAGCACGAACACTGAAGCTTTCTTT. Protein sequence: CASSLSTNTEAFF.

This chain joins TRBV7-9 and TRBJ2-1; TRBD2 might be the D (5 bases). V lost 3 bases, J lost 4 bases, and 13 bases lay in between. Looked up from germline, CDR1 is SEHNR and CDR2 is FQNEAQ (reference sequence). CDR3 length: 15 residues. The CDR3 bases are TGTGCCAGCAGCTTCAGCCTAGCTAATTACAATGAGCAGTTCTTC. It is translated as CASSFSLANYNEQFF.

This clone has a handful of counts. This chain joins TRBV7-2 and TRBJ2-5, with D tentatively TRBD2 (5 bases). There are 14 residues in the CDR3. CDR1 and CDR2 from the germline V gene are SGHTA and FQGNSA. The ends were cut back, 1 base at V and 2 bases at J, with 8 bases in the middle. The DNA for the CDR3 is TGTGCCAGCAGCTTAGATTCGGGGCAAGAGACCCAGTACTTC. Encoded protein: CASSLDSGQETQYF.

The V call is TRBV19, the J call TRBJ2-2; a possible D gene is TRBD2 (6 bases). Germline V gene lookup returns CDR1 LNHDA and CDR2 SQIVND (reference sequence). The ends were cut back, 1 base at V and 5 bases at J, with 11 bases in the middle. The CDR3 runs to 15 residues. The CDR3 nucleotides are TGTGCCAGTAGTATAGGGAGGGCCCTGACCGGGGAGCTGTTTTTT. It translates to CASSIGRALTGELFF.

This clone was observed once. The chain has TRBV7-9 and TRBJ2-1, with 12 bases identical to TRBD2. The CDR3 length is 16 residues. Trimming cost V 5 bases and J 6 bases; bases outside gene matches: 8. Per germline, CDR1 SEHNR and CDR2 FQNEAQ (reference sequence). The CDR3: CASSPRLAGVGNEQFF. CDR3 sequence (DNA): TGTGCCAGCAGCCCACGACTAGCGGGAGTGGGCAATGAGCAGTTCTTC.

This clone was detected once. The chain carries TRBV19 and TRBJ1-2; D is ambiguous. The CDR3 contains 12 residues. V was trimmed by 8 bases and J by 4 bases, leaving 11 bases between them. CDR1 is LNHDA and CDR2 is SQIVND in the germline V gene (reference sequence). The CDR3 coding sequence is TGTGCCAGTGCCTATCCCCCCTATGGCTACACCTTC. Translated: CASAYPPYGYTF.